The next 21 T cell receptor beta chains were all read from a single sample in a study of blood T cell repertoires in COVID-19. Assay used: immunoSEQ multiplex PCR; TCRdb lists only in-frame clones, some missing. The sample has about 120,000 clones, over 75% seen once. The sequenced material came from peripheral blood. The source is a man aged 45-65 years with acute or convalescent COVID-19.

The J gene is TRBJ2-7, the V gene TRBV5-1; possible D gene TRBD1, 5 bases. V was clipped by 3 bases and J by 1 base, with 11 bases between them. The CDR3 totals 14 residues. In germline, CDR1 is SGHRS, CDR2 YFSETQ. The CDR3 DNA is TGCGCCAGCAGCTCCCAGGGCTATTCCTACGAGCAGTACTTC. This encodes CASSSQGYSYEQYF.

CDR3 in DNA: TGCGCCAGCAGCCAAGACTGGCAGATCTCTGGAAACACCATATATTTT. Its translation: CASSQDWQISGNTIYF. The rearrangement joins TRBV4-1 to TRBJ1-3, with D uncertain. V was pared by 0 bases and J by 0 bases, with 9 bases between. The CDR3 extends over 16 amino acids. Germline V gives CDR1 MGHRA, CDR2 YSYEKL.

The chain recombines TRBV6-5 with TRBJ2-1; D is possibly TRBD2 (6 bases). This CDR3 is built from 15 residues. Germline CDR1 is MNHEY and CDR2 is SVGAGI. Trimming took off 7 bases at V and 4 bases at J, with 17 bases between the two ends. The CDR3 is CASNRLSGLYNEQFF. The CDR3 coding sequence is TGTGCCAGCAATCGACTCAGCGGGCTTTACAATGAGCAGTTCTTC.

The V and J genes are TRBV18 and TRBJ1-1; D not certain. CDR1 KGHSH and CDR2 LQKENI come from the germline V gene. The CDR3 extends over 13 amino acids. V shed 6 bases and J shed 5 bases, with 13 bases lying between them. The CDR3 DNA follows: TGTGCCAGCTCCCCGATTGGCGGGACTGAAGCTTTCTTT. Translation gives CASSPIGGTEAFF.

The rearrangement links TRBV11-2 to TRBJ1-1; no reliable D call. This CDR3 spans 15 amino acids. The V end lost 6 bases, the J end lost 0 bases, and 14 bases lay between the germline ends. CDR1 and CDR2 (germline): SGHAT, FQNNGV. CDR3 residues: CASSPGGYMNTEAFF. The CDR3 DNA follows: TGTGCCAGCAGTCCGGGAGGATATATGAACACTGAAGCTTTCTTT.

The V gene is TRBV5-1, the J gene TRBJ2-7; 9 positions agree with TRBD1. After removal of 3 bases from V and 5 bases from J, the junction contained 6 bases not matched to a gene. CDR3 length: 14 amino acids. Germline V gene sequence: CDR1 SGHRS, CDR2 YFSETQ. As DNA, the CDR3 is TGCGCCAGCAGCTATGGACAGGGGACGGACGAGCAGTACGTC. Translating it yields CASSYGQGTDEQYV.

In nucleotides, the CDR3 is TGTGCCAGCAGCTTGACAGGGGGCAGGGGTGGCTACACCTTC. This codes for CASSLTGGRGGYTF. This rearrangement joins TRBV5-4 to TRBJ1-2; 9 nucleotides agree with TRBD1. Germline V CDR1 and CDR2: SGHNT, YYREEE (reference sequence). The V segment lost 1 base and the J segment 7 bases; nucleotides outside the gene matches: 5. The CDR3 runs 14 residues. Full variable domain (outside the CDR3, taken from reference TRBV5-4 and TRBJ1-2): ETGVTQSPTHLIKTRGQQVTLRCSSQSGHNTVSWYQQALGQGPQFIFQYYREEENGRGNFPPRFSGLQFPNYSSELNVNALELDDSALYLCASSLTGGRGGYTFGSGTRLTVV.

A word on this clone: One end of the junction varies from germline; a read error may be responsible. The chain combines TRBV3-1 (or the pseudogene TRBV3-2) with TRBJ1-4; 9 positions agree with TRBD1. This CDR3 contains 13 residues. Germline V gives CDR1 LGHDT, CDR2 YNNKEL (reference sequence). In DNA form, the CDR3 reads TGTGCCAGCAGCCAAGCCAAGGGACAGGGCCCAATTTTT. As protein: CASSQAKGQGPIF.

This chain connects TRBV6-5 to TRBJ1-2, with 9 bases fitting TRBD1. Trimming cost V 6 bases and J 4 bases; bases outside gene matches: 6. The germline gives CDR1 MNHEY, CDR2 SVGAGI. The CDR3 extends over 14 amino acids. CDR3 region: CASSWTGAVYGYTF. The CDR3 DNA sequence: TGTGCCAGCAGCTGGACAGGGGCTGTCTATGGCTACACCTTC.

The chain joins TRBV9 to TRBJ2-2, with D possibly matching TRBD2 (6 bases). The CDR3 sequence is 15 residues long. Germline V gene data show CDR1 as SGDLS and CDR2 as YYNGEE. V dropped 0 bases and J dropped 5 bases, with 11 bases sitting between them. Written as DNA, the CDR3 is TGTGCCAGCAGCGTAGCAAGGGCGGGGACCGGGGAGCTGTTTTTT. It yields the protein CASSVARAGTGELFF.

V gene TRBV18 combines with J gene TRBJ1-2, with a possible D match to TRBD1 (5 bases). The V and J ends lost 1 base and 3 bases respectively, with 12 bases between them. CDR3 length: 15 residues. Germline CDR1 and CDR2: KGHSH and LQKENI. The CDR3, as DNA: TGTGCCAGCTCACCACGTCCGGGGGTTGACTATGGCTACACCTTC. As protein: CASSPRPGVDYGYTF.

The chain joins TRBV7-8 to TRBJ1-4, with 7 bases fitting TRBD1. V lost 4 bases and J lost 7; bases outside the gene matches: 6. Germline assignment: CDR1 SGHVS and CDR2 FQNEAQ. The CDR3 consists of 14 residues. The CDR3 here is CASSSGTVREKLFF. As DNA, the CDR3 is TGTGCCAGCAGCTCTGGGACAGTCCGTGAAAAACTGTTTTTT.

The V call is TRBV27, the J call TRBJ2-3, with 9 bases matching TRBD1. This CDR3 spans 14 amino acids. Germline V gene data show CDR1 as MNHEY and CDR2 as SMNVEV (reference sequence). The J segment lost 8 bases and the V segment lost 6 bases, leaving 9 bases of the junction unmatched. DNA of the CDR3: TGTGCCAGCAGCGAGGGGACAGGGAGAGGTACGCAGTATTTT. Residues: CASSEGTGRGTQYF.

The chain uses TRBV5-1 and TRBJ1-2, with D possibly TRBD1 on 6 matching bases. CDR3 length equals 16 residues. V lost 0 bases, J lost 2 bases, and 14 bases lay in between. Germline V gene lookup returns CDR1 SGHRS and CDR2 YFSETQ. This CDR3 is CASSLELGGQNYGYTF. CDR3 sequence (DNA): TGCGCCAGCAGCTTGGAGCTGGGGGGGCAAAACTATGGCTACACCTTC.

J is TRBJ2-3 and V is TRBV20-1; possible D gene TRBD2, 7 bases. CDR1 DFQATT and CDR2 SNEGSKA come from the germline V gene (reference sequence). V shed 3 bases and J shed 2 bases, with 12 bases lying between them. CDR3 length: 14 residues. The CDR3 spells CSASGGGNTDTQYF. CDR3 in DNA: TGCAGTGCTAGTGGCGGGGGCAACACAGATACGCAGTATTTT.

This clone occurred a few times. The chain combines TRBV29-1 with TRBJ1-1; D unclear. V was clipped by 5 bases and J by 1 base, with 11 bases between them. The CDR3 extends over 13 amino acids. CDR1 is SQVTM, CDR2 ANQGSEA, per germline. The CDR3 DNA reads TGCAGCGTTAGGGAGGACCCGAACACTGAAGCTTTCTTT. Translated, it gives CSVREDPNTEAFF.

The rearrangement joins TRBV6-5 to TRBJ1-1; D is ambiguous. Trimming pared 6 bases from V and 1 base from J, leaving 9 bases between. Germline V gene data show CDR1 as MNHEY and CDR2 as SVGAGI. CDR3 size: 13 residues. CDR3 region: CASRRSGNTEAFF. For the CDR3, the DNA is TGTGCCAGCAGGCGGTCCGGGAACACTGAAGCTTTCTTT.

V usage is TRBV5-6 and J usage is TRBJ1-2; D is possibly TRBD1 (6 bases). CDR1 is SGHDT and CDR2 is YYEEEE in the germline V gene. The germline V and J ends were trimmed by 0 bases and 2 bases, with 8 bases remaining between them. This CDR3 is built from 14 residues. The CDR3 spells CASSLATGNYGYTF. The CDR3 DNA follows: TGTGCCAGCAGCTTGGCCACAGGGAACTATGGCTACACCTTC. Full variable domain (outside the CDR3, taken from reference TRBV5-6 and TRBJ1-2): DAGVTQSPTHLIKTRGQQVTLRCSPKSGHDTVSWYQQALGQGPQFIFQYYEEEERQRGNFPDRFSGHQFPNYSSELNVNALLLGDSALYLCASSLATGNYGYTFGSGTRLTVV.

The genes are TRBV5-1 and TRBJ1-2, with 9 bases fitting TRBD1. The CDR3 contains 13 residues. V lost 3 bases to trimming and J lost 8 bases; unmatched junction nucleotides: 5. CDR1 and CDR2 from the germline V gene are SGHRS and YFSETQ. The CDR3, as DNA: TGCGCCAGCAGCTATGGACAGGGGACGGGCTACACCTTC. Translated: CASSYGQGTGYTF.

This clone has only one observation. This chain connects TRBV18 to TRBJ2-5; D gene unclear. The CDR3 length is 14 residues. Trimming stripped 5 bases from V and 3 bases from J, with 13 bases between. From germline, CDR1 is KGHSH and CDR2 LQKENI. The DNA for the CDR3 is TGTGCCAGCTCATCGGGTACCGAAGAAGAGACCCAGTACTTC. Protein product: CASSSGTEEETQYF.

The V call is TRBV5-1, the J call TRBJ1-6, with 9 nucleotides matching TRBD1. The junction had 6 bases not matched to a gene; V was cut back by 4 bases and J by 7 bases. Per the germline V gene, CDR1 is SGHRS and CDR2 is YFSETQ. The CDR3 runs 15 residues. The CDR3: CASSAGDRENSPLHF. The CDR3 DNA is TGCGCCAGCAGCGCCGGGGACAGGGAAAATTCACCCCTCCACTTT.